This T cell receptor (beta chain) originates from a study of blood T cell repertoires in COVID-19. The CDR3 runs 15 residues. The germline gives CDR1 MRHNA, CDR2 SNTAGT. Trimming left V 8 bases short and J 1 base short, with 16 bases between. The study counted Cohort 3 donors as recovered given two negative PCRs, clearance, or symptom resolution. TCRdb keeps only in-frame clones here, not all; method: immunoSEQ multiplex PCR. Among around 300,000 clones listed, roughly 91% were seen once. Source material: PBMCs or T cells enriched from blood (not recorded which). The chain joins TRBV6-4 to TRBJ2-3, with D uncertain. The TCR comes from a woman in her twenties or thirties who had recovered from COVID-19. CDR3 sequence: CASGPSGRGTDTQYF. DNA of the CDR3: TGTGCCAGCGGCCCTAGTGGTAGAGGCACAGATACGCAGTATTTT.